This TCR beta chain was sequenced during a study of CD8 T cells in Susac syndrome. In regard to this clonotype: Mismatch with germline at one junction end may stem from a read error.

The CDR3 length is 12 residues. CDR1 is GTSNPN, CDR2 SVGIG, per germline (reference sequence). Random hexamers were used to reverse transcribe roughly 0.45 to 1 ug of RNA. Via MiXCR, TCRdb re-called the immunoSEQ multiplex PCR reads, giving one row per CDR3 protein. The sample lists some 120,000 distinct CDR3 sequences; around 94% were seen once. This sequence originates from a human donor with Susac syndrome. Sequencing was performed on CD8+ T cells from PBMCs. The gene calls are TRBV30 and TRBJ2-1; 10 positions agree with TRBD1. CDR3 DNA sequence: TGCGGACCCCGGGACAGGGGCAATGAGCAGTTCTTC. It encodes CGPRDRGNEQFF.